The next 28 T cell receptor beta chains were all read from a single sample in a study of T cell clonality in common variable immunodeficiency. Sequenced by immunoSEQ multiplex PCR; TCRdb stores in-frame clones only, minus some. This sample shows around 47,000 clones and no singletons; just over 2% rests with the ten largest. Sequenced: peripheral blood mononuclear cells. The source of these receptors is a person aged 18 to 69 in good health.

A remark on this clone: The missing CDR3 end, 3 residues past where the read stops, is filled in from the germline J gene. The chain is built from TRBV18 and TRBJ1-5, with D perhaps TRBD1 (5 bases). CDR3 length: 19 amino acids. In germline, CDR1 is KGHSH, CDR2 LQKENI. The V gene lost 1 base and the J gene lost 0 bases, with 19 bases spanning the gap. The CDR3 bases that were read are TGTGCCAGCTCACCACAGGTAGTAGGGGAAGGAAGTAGCAATCAGCCC. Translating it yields CASSPQVVGEGSSNQP. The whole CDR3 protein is CASSPQVVGEGSSNQPQHF.

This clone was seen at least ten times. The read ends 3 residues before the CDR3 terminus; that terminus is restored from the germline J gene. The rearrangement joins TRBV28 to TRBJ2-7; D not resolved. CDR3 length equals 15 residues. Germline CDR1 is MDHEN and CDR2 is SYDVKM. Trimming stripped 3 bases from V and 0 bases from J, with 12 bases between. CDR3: CASSLGPVSSYEQYF. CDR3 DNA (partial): TGTGCCAGCAGTTTGGGCCCTGTGAGCTCCTACGAG.

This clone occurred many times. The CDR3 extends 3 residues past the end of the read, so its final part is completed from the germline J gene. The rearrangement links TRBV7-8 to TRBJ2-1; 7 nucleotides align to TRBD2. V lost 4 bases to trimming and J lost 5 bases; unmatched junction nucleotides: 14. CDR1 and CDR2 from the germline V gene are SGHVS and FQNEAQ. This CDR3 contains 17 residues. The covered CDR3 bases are TGTGCCAGCAGCTCCCCCGATGGGCGGGAGAACGACAATGAG. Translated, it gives CASSSPDGRENDNE. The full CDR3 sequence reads CASSSPDGRENDNEQFF.

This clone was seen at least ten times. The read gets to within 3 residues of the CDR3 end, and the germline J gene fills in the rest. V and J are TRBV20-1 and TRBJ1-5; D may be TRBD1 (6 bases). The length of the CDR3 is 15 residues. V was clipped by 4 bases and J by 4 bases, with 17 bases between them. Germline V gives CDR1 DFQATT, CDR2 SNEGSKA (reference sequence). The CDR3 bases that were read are TGCAGTGCTACCCCTGTGGGAGGGGGAAATCAGCCC. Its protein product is CSATPVGGGNQP. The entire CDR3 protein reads CSATPVGGGNQPQHF.

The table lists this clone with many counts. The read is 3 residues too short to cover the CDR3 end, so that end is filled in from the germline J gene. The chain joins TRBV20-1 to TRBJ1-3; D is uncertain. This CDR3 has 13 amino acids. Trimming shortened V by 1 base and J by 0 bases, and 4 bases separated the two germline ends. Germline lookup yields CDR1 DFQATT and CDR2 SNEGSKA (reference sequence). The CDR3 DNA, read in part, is TGCAGTGCTAGAGTAGTCTCTGGAAACACC. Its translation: CSARVVSGNT. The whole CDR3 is CSARVVSGNTIYF.

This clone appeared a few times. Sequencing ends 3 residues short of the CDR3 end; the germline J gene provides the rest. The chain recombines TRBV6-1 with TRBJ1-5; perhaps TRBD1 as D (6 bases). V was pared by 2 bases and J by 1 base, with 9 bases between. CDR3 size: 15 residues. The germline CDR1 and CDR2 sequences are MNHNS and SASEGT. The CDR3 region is CASSENRASNQPQHF. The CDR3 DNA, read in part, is TGTGCCAGCAGTGAAAACAGGGCAAGCAATCAGCCC.

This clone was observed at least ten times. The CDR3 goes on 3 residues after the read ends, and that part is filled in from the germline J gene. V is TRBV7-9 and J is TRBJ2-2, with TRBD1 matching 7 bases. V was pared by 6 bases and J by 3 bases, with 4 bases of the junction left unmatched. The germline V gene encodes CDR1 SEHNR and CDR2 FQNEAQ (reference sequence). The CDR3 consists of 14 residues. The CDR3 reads CASSPGQDTGELFF. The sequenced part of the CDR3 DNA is TGTGCCAGCAGTCCCGGACAGGACACCGGGGAG.

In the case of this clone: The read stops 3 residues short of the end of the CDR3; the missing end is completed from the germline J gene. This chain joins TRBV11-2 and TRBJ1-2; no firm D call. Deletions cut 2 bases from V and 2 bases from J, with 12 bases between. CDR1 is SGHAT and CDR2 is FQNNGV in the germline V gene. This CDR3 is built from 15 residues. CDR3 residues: CASSLSISFNYGYTF. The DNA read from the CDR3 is TGTGCCAGCAGCTTATCAATCAGTTTCAACTATGGC.

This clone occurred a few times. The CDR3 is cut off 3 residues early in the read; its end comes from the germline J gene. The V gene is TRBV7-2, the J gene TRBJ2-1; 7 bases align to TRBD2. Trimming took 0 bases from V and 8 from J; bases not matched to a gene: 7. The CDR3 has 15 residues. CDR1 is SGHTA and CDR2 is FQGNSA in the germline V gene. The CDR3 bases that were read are TGTGCCAGCAGCTTAGCGGTGGCTAGCGGACATGAG. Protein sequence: CASSLAVASGHE. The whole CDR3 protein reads CASSLAVASGHEQFF. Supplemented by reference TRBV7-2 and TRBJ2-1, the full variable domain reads GAGVSQSPSNKVTEKGKDVELRCDPISGHTALYWYRQSLGQGLEFLIYFQGNSAPDKSGLPSDRFSAERTGGSVSTLTIQRTQQEDSAVYLCASSLAVASGHEQFFGPGTRLTVL.

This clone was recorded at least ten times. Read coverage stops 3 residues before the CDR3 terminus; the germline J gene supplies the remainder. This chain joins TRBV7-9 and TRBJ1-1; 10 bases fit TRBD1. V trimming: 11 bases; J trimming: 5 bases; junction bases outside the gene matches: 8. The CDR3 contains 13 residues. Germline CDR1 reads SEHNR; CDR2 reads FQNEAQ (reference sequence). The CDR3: CAAPGTGDTEAFF. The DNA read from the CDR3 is TGTGCCGCTCCCGGGACAGGGGATACTGAA.

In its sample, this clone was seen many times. Partial CDR3 DNA: TGTGCCAGTAGCAAGGGGTGGGGGGACCACACAGATACG. This translates into CASSKGWGDHTDT. The whole CDR3 region reads CASSKGWGDHTDTQYF. The rearrangement uses TRBV19 and TRBJ2-3, with a possible D match to TRBD2 (6 bases). The read ends 3 residues shy of where the CDR3 ends; the end is completed using the germline J gene. V dropped 6 bases and J dropped 2 bases, with 18 bases sitting between them. Looked up from germline, CDR1 is LNHDA and CDR2 is SQIVND (reference sequence). The CDR3 extends over 16 amino acids.

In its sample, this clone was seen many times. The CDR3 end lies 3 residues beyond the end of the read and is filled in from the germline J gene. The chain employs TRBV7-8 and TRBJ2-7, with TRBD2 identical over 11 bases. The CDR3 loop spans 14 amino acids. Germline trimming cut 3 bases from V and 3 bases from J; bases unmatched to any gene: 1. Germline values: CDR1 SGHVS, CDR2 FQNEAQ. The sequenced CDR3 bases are TGTGCCAGCAGCTTGGGACTAGCGGACTACGAG. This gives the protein CASSLGLADYE. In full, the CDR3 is CASSLGLADYEQYF.

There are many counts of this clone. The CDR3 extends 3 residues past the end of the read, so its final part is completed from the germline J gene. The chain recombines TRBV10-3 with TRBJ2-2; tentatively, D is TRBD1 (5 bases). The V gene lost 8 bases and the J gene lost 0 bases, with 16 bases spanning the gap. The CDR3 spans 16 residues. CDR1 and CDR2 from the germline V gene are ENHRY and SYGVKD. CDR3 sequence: CAIHPSQGSNTGELFF. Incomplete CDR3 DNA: TGTGCCATCCATCCTTCCCAGGGCTCGAACACCGGGGAG.

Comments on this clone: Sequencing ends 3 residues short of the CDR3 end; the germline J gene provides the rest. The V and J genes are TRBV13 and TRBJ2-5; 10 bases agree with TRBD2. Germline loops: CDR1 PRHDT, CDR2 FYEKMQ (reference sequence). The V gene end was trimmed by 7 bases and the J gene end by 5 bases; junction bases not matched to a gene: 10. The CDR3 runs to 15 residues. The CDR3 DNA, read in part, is TGTGCCAGCAACGAGGCTAGCGGGGGTGTGGAGACC. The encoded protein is CASNEASGGVET. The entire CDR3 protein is CASNEASGGVETQYF.

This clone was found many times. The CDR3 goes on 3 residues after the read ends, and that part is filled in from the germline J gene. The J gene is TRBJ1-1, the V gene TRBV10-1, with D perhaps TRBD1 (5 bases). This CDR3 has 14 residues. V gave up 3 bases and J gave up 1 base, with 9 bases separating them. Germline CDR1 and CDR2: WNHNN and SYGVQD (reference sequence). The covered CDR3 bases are TGCGCCAGCAGTGATGGCAGGGAGAACACTGAA. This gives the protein CASSDGRENTE. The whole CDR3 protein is CASSDGRENTEAFF.

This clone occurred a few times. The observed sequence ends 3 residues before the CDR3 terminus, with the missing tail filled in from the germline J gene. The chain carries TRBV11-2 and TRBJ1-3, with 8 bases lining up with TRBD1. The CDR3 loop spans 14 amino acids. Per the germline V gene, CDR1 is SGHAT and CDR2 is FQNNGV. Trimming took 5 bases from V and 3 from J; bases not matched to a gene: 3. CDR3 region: CASSQTGVGNTIYF. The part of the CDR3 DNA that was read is TGTGCCAGCAGCCAGACAGGGGTTGGAAACACC.

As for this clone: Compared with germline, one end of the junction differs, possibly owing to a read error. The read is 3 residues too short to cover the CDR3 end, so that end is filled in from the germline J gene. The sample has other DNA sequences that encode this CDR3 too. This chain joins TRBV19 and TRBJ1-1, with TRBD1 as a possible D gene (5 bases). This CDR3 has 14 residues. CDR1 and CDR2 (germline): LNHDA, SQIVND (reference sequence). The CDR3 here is CASSIAQANTEAFF. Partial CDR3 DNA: TGTGCCAGTAGTATCGCACAGGCGAACACTGAG.

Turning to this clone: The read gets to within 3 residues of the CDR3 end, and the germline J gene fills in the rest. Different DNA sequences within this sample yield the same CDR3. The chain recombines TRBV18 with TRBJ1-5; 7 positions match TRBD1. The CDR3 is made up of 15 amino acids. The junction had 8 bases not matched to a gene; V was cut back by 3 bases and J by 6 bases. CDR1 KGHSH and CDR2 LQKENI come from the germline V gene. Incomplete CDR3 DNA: TGTGCCAGCTCACCCGTGACAGGGTACAGTCAGCCC. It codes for CASSPVTGYSQP. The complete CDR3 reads CASSPVTGYSQPQHF.

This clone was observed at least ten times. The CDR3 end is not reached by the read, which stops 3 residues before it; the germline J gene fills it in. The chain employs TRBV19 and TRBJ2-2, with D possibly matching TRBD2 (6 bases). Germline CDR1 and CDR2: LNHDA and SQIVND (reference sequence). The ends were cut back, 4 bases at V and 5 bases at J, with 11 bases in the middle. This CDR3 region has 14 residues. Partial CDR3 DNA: TGTGCCAGTAGTAGGGGACTGGAGACCGGGGAG. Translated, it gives CASSRGLETGE. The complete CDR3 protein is CASSRGLETGELFF. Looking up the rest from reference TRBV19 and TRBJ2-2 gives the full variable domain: DGGITQSPKYLFRKEGQNVTLSCEQNLNHDAMYWYRQDPGQGLRLIYYSQIVNDFQKGDIAEGYSVSREKKESFPLTVTSAQKNPTAFYLCASSRGLETGELFFGEGSRLTVL.

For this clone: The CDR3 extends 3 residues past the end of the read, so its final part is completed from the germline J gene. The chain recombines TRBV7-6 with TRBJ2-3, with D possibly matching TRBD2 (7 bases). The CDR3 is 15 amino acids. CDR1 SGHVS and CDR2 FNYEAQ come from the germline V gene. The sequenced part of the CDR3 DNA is TGTGCCAGCAGCATAGGACGGGGGGCTCAAGAGACG. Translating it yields CASSIGRGAQET. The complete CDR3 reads CASSIGRGAQETQYF. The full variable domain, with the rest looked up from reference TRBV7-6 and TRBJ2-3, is GAGVSQSPRYKVTKRGQDVALRCDPISGHVSLYWYRQALGQGPEFLTYFNYEAQQDKSGLPNDRFSAERPEGSISTLTIQRTEQRDSAMYRCASSIGRGAQETQYFGPGTRLTVL.

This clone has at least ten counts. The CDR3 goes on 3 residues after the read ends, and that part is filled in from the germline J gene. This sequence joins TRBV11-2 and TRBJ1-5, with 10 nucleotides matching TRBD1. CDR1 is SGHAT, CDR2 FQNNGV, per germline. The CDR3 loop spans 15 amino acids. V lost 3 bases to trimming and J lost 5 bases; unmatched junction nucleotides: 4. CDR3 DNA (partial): TGTGCCAGCAGCTTTGGACAGGGGGGGGATCAGCCC. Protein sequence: CASSFGQGGDQP. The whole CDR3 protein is CASSFGQGGDQPQHF.

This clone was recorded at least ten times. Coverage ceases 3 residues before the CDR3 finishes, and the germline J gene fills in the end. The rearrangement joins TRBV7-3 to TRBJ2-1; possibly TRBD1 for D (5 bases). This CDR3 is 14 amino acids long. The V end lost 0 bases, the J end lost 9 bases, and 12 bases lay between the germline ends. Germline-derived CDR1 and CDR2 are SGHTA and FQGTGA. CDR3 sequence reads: CASSLTGAVGEQFF. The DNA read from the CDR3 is TGTGCCAGCAGCTTAACAGGGGCTGTTGGTGAG.

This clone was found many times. CDR3 loop: CSARGRDSFTDTQYF. The CDR3 DNA, read in part, is TGCAGTGCTAGAGGCAGGGACTCTTTCACAGATACG. V and J are TRBV20-1 and TRBJ2-3, with D perhaps TRBD2 (6 bases). The read finishes 3 residues shy of the CDR3 end, and the germline J gene is used to complete it. This CDR3 spans 15 amino acids. V was shortened by 1 base and J by 2 bases, with 13 bases between the two germline ends. Germline CDR1 is DFQATT and CDR2 is SNEGSKA (reference sequence).

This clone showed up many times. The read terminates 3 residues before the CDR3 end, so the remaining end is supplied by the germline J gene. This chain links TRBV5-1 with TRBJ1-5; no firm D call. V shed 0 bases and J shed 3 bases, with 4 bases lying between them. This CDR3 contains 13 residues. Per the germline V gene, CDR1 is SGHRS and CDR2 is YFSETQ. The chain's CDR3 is CASSLGHNQPQHF. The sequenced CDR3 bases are TGCGCCAGCAGCTTGGGACACAATCAGCCC.

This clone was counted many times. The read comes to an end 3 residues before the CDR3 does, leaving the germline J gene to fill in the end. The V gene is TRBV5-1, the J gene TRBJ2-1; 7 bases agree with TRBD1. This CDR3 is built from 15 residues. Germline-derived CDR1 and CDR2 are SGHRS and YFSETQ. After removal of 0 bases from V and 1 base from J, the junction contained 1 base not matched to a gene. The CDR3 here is CASSLEQGSYNEQFF. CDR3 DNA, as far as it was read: TGCGCCAGCAGCTTGGAACAGGGGTCCTACAATGAG. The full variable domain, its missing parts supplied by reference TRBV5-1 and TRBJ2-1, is KAGVTQTPRYLIKTRGQQVTLSCSPISGHRSVSWYQQTPGQGLQFLFEYFSETQRNKGNFPGRFSGRQFSNSRSEMNVSTLELGDSALYLCASSLEQGSYNEQFFGPGTRLTVL.

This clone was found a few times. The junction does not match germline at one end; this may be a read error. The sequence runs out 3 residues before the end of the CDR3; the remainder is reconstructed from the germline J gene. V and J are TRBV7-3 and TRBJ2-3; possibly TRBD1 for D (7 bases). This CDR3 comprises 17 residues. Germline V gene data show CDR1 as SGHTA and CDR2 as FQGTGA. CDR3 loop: CACSLSGGRRLGGTQYF. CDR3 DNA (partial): TGTGCCTGCAGCTTATCAGGGGGGCGCCGTTTAGGAGGTACG.

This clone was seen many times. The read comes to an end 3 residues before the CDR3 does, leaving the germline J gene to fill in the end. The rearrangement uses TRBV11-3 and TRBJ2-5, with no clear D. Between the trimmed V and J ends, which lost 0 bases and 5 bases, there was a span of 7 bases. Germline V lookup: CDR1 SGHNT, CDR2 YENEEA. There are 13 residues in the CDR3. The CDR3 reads CASSLDWRETQYF. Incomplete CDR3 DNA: TGTGCCAGCAGCTTAGACTGGCGGGAGACC.

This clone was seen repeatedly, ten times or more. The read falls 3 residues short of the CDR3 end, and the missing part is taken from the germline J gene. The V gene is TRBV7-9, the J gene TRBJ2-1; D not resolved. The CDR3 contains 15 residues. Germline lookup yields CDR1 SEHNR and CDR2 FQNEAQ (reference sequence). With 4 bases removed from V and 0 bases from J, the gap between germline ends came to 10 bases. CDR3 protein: CASSSPKNSYNEQFF. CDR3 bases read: TGTGCCAGCAGCTCTCCTAAAAACTCCTACAATGAG.